This TCR beta chain comes out of a study of cytomegalovirus exposure and HLA in healthy donors. For this clone: The target antigen is unknown.

It was with 60 Vbeta and 13 Jbeta primers that the PCR ran. Sequenced by immunoSEQ multiplex PCR; TCRdb stores in-frame clones only, minus some. The table has about 120,000 clones, around 80% seen once. Trimming cost V 5 bases and J 5 bases, with 15 bases left between them. The CDR3 sequence is 13 residues long. Germline V gives CDR1 GTSNPN, CDR2 SVGIG (reference sequence). Overall study findings and caveats: TCR beta sequences reportedly predicted most subjects' HLA-A and HLA-B alleles accurately. In a later analysis, parvovirus B19, influenza, CMV and Epstein-Barr virus appeared linked to several top co-occurrence clusters.

This clonotype was obtained from a man aged 30 to 45 in good health and CMV-seronegative. Sequenced sample: PBMCs. The chain has TRBV30 and TRBJ1-2; weak D call: TRBD1 (5 bases). This chain's CDR3 is CAWGPSGGYGYTF. CDR3 DNA sequence: TGTGCCTGGGGCCCGTCGGGGGGGTATGGCTACACCTTC. Full variable domain (remainder filled in from reference TRBV30 and TRBJ1-2): SQTIHQWPATLVQPVGSPLSLECTVEGTSNPNLYWYRQAAGRGLQLLFYSVGIGQISSEVPQNLSASRPQDRQFILSSKKLLLSDSGFYLCAWGPSGGYGYTFGSGTRLTVV.